A single sample gave rise to the 7 T cell receptor beta chains below, sequenced in a study of shared clonotypes between healthy human individuals. The repertoire was sequenced with immunoSEQ multiplex PCR; TCRdb's copy has only in-frame clones and lacks some. The table lists a few million clones, more than 90% of them singletons. The specimen sequenced was naive CD4+ T cells sorted from blood. This sample's subset: CD45RA+ positively selected. These receptors all come from a man between 18 and 35 years old in good health.

Details on this clone: The sample has other DNA sequences that encode this CDR3 too. The chain employs TRBV6-4 and TRBJ2-1, with 7 bases identical to TRBD1. V dropped 6 bases and J dropped 0; count of bases not matched to a gene: 5. Germline V gene data show CDR1 as MRHNA and CDR2 as SNTAGT. This CDR3 is built from 15 residues. The CDR3 protein is CASSPTGSSYNEQFF. CDR3 nucleotide sequence: TGTGCCAGCAGCCCGACAGGGAGCTCCTACAATGAGCAGTTCTTC.

This clone showed up just once. The chain links TRBV29-1 to TRBJ1-1; D might be TRBD1 (5 bases). The V and J ends lost 7 bases and 8 bases respectively, with 20 bases between them. Germline-derived CDR1 and CDR2 are SQVTM and ANQGSEA. The CDR3 length is 13 residues. The CDR3 loop is CSDSGPGRLEAFF. CDR3 in DNA: TGCAGCGACTCCGGACCGGGACGGTTAGAAGCTTTCTTT.

This chain uses TRBV14 with TRBJ2-7; 7 nucleotides line up with TRBD1. From germline, CDR1 is SGHDN and CDR2 FVKESK. The V and J ends lost 0 bases and 0 bases, in that order; junction bases with no gene match: 8. CDR3 size: 17 residues. DNA for the CDR3: TGTGCCAGCAGCCAAGAAGGGGGCTCAGGGAACTCCTACGAGCAGTACTTC. It codes for CASSQEGGSGNSYEQYF.

The rearrangement links TRBV27 to TRBJ2-3; D could derive from TRBD1 or TRBD2 (5 bases each). Germline CDR1 reads MNHEY; CDR2 reads SMNVEV (reference sequence). V was trimmed by 6 bases and J by 6 bases, leaving 16 bases between them. The length of the CDR3 is 14 residues. The CDR3 DNA is TGTGCCAGCAGCGGGACCGACCGAGTGGATACGCAGTATTTT. Encoded protein: CASSGTDRVDTQYF.

The chain couples TRBV28 to TRBJ2-3; TRBD2 agrees at 8 bases. V lost 6 bases, J lost 4 bases, and 15 bases stayed unmatched. This CDR3 has 17 amino acids. Germline CDR1 is MDHEN and CDR2 is SYDVKM. CDR3 nucleotides: TGTGCCAGCAGCTACGAAGTATGGAGCGGGAGCGCAGATACGCAGTATTTT. Translating it yields CASSYEVWSGSADTQYF.

The V gene is TRBV6-6, the J gene TRBJ2-1; D not certain. Per the germline V gene, CDR1 is MNHNY and CDR2 is SVGAGI (reference sequence). The germline V and J ends were trimmed by 2 bases and 7 bases, with 12 bases remaining between them. This CDR3 region has 14 residues. The chain's CDR3 is CASSYRLELNEQFF. In DNA, the CDR3 is TGTGCCAGCAGTTACCGGCTAGAGTTGAATGAGCAGTTCTTC.

This clone was recorded only once. The chain is built from TRBV5-6 and TRBJ2-2; no clear D gene. The CDR3 length is 16 residues. The ends were cut back, 4 bases at V and 0 bases at J, with 13 bases in the middle. CDR1 and CDR2 (germline): SGHDT, YYEEEE. CDR3 in amino acids: CASSPRVRANTGELFF. CDR3 sequence (DNA): TGTGCCAGCAGCCCCCGCGTGAGAGCGAACACCGGGGAGCTGTTTTTT.